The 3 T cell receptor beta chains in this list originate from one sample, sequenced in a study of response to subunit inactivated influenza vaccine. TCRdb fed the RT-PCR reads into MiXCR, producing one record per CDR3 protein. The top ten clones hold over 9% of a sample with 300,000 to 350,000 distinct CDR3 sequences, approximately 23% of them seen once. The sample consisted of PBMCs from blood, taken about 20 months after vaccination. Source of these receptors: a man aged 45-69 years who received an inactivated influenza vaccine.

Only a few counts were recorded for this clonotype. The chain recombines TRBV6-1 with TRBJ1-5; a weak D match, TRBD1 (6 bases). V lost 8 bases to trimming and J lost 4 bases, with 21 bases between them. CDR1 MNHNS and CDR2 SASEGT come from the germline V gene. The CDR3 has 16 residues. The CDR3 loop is CASQNAGVYWNQPQHF. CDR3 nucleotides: TGTGCCAGCCAGAATGCAGGGGTTTATTGGAATCAGCCCCAGCATTTT.

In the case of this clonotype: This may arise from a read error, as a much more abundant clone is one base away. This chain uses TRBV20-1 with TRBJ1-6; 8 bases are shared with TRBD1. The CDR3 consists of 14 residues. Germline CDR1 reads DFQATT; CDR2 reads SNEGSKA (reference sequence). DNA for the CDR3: TGCAGTGCTAGCCGACAGGGGCCTAATTCATCCCTCCACTTT. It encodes CSASRQGPNSSLHF.

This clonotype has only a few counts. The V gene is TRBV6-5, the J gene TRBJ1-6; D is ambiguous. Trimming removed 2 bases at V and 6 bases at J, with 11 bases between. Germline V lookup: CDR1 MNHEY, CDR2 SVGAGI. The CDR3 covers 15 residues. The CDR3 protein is CASSYARGFNSPLHF. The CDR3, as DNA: TGTGCCAGCAGTTACGCACGAGGGTTTAATTCACCCCTCCACTTT.